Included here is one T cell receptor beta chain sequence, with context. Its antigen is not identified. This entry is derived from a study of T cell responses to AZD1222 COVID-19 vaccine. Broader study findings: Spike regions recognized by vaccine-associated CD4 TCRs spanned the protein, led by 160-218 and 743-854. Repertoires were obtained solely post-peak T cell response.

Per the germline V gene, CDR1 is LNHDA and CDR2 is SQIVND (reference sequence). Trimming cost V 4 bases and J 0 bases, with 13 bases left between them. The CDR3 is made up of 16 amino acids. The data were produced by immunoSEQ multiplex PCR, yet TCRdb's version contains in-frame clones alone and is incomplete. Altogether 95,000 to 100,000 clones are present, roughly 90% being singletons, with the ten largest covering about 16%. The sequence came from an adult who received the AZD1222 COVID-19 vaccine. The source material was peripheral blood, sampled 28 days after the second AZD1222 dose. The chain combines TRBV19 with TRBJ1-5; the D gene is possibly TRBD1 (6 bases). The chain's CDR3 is CASSKQGGSSNQPQHF. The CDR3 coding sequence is TGTGCCAGTAGTAAACAGGGCGGGTCTAGCAATCAGCCCCAGCATTTT.